A selection of T cell receptor beta chains follows, all from one sample in a study of cytomegalovirus exposure and HLA in healthy donors. Produced via immunoSEQ multiplex PCR; TCRdb's table is partial and in-frame only. This sample carries 200,000 to 250,000 clones, about 72% of them seen once, and the ten largest clones take 3.8%. The sample taken for sequencing was PBMCs. The receptors shown here come from a male donor in good health and CMV-seronegative. Each CDR3 is given with its conserved first and last residue. The D gene is left open where the match is weak. The listing skips clone size in some rows; elsewhere it reads once, few, many or a size class.

d_gene: TRBD1
abundance: NA
j_gene: TRBJ2-7
v_gene: TRBV29-1
CDR3nt: TGCAGCGCGGCCGGGACAGCGCGAGGCGAGCAGTACTTC
CDR3aa: CSAAGTARGEQYF

d_gene: NA
abundance: NA
j_gene: TRBJ2-7
v_gene: TRBV19
CDR3nt: TGTGCCAGTACGCAAGGGAGCTCCTACGAGCAGTACTTC
CDR3aa: CASTQGSSYEQYF

d_gene: TRBD2
abundance: NA
j_gene: TRBJ2-2
v_gene: TRBV7-3
CDR3nt: TGTGCCAGCAGCTCGGGACTAAAGACCGGGGAGCTGTTTTTT
CDR3aa: CASSSGLKTGELFF

d_gene: TRBD2
abundance: NA
j_gene: TRBJ2-5
v_gene: TRBV19
CDR3nt: TGTGCCAGTAGTATGGGACTAGCGGGGGTAGAGACCCAGTACTTC
CDR3aa: CASSMGLAGVETQYF

d_gene: NA
abundance: once
j_gene: TRBJ2-7
v_gene: TRBV5-6
CDR3nt: TGTGCCAGCAGCTTGTATTCCAGCGGAAGGAGGCACGAGCAGTACTTC
CDR3aa: CASSLYSSGRRHEQYF

d_gene: NA
abundance: NA
j_gene: TRBJ2-7
v_gene: TRBV27
CDR3nt: TGTGCCAGCGGAACCAGGGTCCGCTACGAGCAGTACTTC
CDR3aa: CASGTRVRYEQYF

d_gene: TRBD1
abundance: NA
j_gene: TRBJ2-5
v_gene: TRBV5-4
CDR3nt: TGTGCCAGCAGCTCAGTTCCTGGGGGGACAGGGACTTCGGAGACCCAGTACTTC
CDR3aa: CASSSVPGGTGTSETQYF

d_gene: TRBD2
abundance: NA
j_gene: TRBJ2-5
v_gene: TRBV28
CDR3nt: TGTGCCAGCGTTCGCACTAGCGAAGAGACCCAGTACTTC
CDR3aa: CASVRTSEETQYF

d_gene: TRBD1
abundance: NA
j_gene: TRBJ1-5
v_gene: TRBV6-4
CDR3nt: TGTGCCAGCAGTGTTTCACGGACAGGACGCAATCAGCCCCAGCATTTT
CDR3aa: CASSVSRTGRNQPQHF

d_gene: NA
abundance: NA
j_gene: TRBJ2-7
v_gene: TRBV6-5
CDR3nt: TGTGCCAGCAGTTACTCTTCGTCGACTAGTAGGTACGAGCAGTACTTC
CDR3aa: CASSYSSSTSRYEQYF

d_gene: NA
abundance: few
j_gene: TRBJ1-1
v_gene: TRBV29-1
CDR3nt: TGCAGCCTTGGAAGGGGGGGCACTGAAGCTTTCTTT
CDR3aa: CSLGRGGTEAFF

d_gene: NA
abundance: NA
j_gene: TRBJ2-7
v_gene: TRBV9
CDR3nt: TGTGCCAGCACCTCAAGTCCCAGGGCTTACGAGCAGTACTTC
CDR3aa: CASTSSPRAYEQYF

d_gene: TRBD1
abundance: NA
j_gene: TRBJ1-1
v_gene: TRBV7-9
CDR3nt: TGTTCCAGCACCAAAACCAGGGGGCTCACTGAAGCTTTCTTT
CDR3aa: CSSTKTRGLTEAFF

d_gene: TRBD1
abundance: NA
j_gene: TRBJ2-5
v_gene: TRBV5-1
CDR3nt: TGCGCCAGCAGCCCCAGTGGACAGGGAAGGGAGACCCAGTACTTC
CDR3aa: CASSPSGQGRETQYF

d_gene: NA
abundance: NA
j_gene: TRBJ1-1
v_gene: TRBV25-1
CDR3nt: TGTGCCAGCAGTGAAGGCGGCACTGAAGCTTTCTTT
CDR3aa: CASSEGGTEAFF

d_gene: TRBD1
abundance: few
j_gene: TRBJ1-3
v_gene: TRBV5-6
CDR3nt: TGTGCCAGCAGCACCGGGACAGGGGAGGCTGGAAACACCATATATTTT
CDR3aa: CASSTGTGEAGNTIYF

d_gene: NA
abundance: NA
j_gene: TRBJ2-1
v_gene: TRBV27
CDR3nt: TGTGCCAGCAGCGGCTACAAGGGGTACAATGAGCAGTTCTTC
CDR3aa: CASSGYKGYNEQFF

d_gene: TRBD2
abundance: NA
j_gene: TRBJ2-1
v_gene: TRBV6-5
CDR3nt: TGTGCCAGCATTTCGACTAGCGGTCTAGGGTTCTTC
CDR3aa: CASISTSGLGFF

d_gene: NA
abundance: NA
j_gene: TRBJ2-6
v_gene: TRBV11-2
CDR3nt: TGTGCCAGCAGCCGCCTCGGGGCTGGGGCCAACGTCCTGACTTTC
CDR3aa: CASSRLGAGANVLTF

d_gene: NA
abundance: NA
j_gene: TRBJ2-7
v_gene: TRBV7-2
CDR3nt: TGTGCCAGCAGCGCGTCCTCCAGGGCGGCCTACGAGCAGTACTTC
CDR3aa: CASSASSRAAYEQYF

d_gene: TRBD2
abundance: NA
j_gene: TRBJ2-1
v_gene: TRBV7-2
CDR3nt: TGTGCCAGCAGCTTATTAGGCGGGAGTCATGAGCAGTTCTTC
CDR3aa: CASSLLGGSHEQFF

d_gene: TRBD2
abundance: NA
j_gene: TRBJ2-3
v_gene: TRBV14
CDR3nt: TGTGCCAGCAGCCAAGATCGGGCAGCGGGAGCCTCAGATACGCAGTATTTT
CDR3aa: CASSQDRAAGASDTQYF

d_gene: TRBD2
abundance: NA
j_gene: TRBJ2-5
v_gene: TRBV2
CDR3nt: TGTGCCAGCAGTGACATAGCGGGAGGGAGGCAGACCCAGTACTTC
CDR3aa: CASSDIAGGRQTQYF

d_gene: NA
abundance: NA
j_gene: TRBJ2-7
v_gene: TRBV6-5
CDR3nt: TGTGCCAGCAGTTGGGACATTAGCTCCTACGAGCAGTACTTC
CDR3aa: CASSWDISSYEQYF

d_gene: NA
abundance: NA
j_gene: TRBJ2-1
v_gene: TRBV27
CDR3nt: TGTGCCAGCGCGTTGGCCTACAATGAGCAGTTCTTC
CDR3aa: CASALAYNEQFF

d_gene: TRBD1
abundance: NA
j_gene: TRBJ2-7
v_gene: TRBV7-8
CDR3nt: TGTGCCAGCAGCTTAGCATTCAGGGGGCTTTACGAGCAGTACTTC
CDR3aa: CASSLAFRGLYEQYF

d_gene: TRBD1
abundance: NA
j_gene: TRBJ1-1
v_gene: TRBV10-1
CDR3nt: TGCGCCAGCAGTGAGTCGGGACAGTTGAACACTGAAGCTTTCTTT
CDR3aa: CASSESGQLNTEAFF

d_gene: TRBD2
abundance: NA
j_gene: TRBJ2-7
v_gene: TRBV11-1
CDR3nt: TGTGCCAGCAGCATAACTAGCGGGCTGTCCTACGAGCAGTACTTC
CDR3aa: CASSITSGLSYEQYF

d_gene: TRBD2
abundance: NA
j_gene: TRBJ2-3
v_gene: TRBV7-3
CDR3nt: TGTGCCAGCAGCTCCGGAGTCAAGGGAGGGCCAGATACGCAGTATTTT
CDR3aa: CASSSGVKGGPDTQYF

d_gene: TRBD1
abundance: NA
j_gene: TRBJ1-5
v_gene: TRBV19
CDR3nt: TGTGCCAGTGCGACAGGGGGTAACCAGCCCCAGCATTTT
CDR3aa: CASATGGNQPQHF

d_gene: TRBD2
abundance: NA
j_gene: TRBJ2-2
v_gene: TRBV19
CDR3nt: TGTGCCAGTAGTACGGGACTAGCGGGAACCGGGGAGCTGTTTTTT
CDR3aa: CASSTGLAGTGELFF